This entry features one T cell receptor beta chain sequence. This specimen comes from a study of shared clonotypes between healthy human individuals. Germline CDR1 and CDR2: SGHKS and YYEKEE (reference sequence). The CDR3 has 15 residues. Between the trimmed V and J ends, which lost 4 bases and 5 bases, there was a span of 16 bases. Sequencing used immunoSEQ multiplex PCR; TCRdb keeps in-frame clones, though not all of them. The profile shows around 500,000 clones, approximately 79% of them singletons. This clonotype originated in a middle-aged woman in good health. Some clones in this sample may be carry-over from other donors' samples. The chain combines TRBV5-5 with TRBJ2-1, with D maybe TRBD1 (5 bases). The sequenced sample consisted of PBMCs. The CDR3 sequence: CASSLAGLPNNEQFF. In nucleotides, the CDR3 is TGTGCCAGCAGCCTGGCAGGGCTACCGAACAATGAGCAGTTCTTC.